Listed below are T cell receptor beta chains from one sample, sequenced in a study of cytotoxic CD8 clonotypes in ibrutinib-treated CLL. This table comes from immunoSEQ multiplex PCR, and its TCRdb copy is limited to in-frame clones, with some not included. The sample has 25,000 to 30,000 clones, 55% to 70% seen once; the top ten hold 54%. This material consisted of PBMCs, taken after 24 months of ibrutinib treatment. The receptors stem from a human donor with chronic lymphocytic leukemia. The CDR3 runs from the conserved cysteine through the conserved F or W. The D gene is left open where the match is weak. Not all rows give a size; the values are once, few, many and, for expanded clones, a class.

j_gene: TRBJ1-2; d_gene: -; abundance: -; v_gene: TRBV9; CDR3aa: CASSPIAAANYGYTF; CDR3nt: TGTGCCAGCAGCCCAATTGCAGCAGCTAACTATGGCTACACCTTC
j_gene: TRBJ1-1; d_gene: -; abundance: -; v_gene: TRBV19; CDR3aa: CASSSEYTTEAFF; CDR3nt: TGTGCCAGTAGTTCCGAGTACACCACTGAAGCTTTCTTT
j_gene: TRBJ2-7; d_gene: -; abundance: -; v_gene: TRBV30; CDR3aa: CAWMLSGLSSYEQYF; CDR3nt: TGTGCCTGGATGTTGTCAGGCCTTAGCTCCTACGAGCAGTACTTC
j_gene: TRBJ2-7; d_gene: -; abundance: -; v_gene: TRBV29-1; CDR3aa: CSVDSSGDEQYF; CDR3nt: TGCAGCGTTGACTCCTCAGGGGACGAGCAGTACTTC
j_gene: TRBJ2-2; d_gene: TRBD1; abundance: -; v_gene: TRBV5-6; CDR3aa: CASSLDDRGRGELFF; CDR3nt: TGTGCCAGCAGCCTGGATGACAGGGGGCGTGGGGAGCTGTTTTTT
j_gene: TRBJ1-2; d_gene: -; abundance: few; v_gene: TRBV2; CDR3aa: CASSRQGNPVGYTF; CDR3nt: TGTGCCAGCAGTCGGCAAGGCAATCCGGTAGGCTACACCTTC
j_gene: TRBJ1-2; d_gene: TRBD1; abundance: few; v_gene: TRBV29-1; CDR3aa: CSVEGTGATGYTF; CDR3nt: TGCAGCGTTGAAGGTACAGGGGCCACTGGCTACACCTTC
j_gene: TRBJ2-5; d_gene: -; abundance: once; v_gene: TRBV18; CDR3aa: CASSPRYSRGETQYF; CDR3nt: TGTGCCAGCTCACCACGTTACAGCCGGGGAGAGACCCAGTACTTC
j_gene: TRBJ2-7; d_gene: TRBD1; abundance: -; v_gene: TRBV15; CDR3aa: CATSRVGRTGAYEQYF; CDR3nt: TGTGCCACCAGCAGAGTTGGGCGGACAGGGGCGTACGAGCAGTACTTC
j_gene: TRBJ2-5; d_gene: TRBD1; abundance: -; v_gene: TRBV7-2; CDR3aa: CASSFWTGQETQYF; CDR3nt: TGTGCCAGCAGCTTTTGGACAGGTCAAGAGACCCAGTACTTC
j_gene: TRBJ1-5; d_gene: -; abundance: -; v_gene: TRBV6-5; CDR3aa: CASSSQAAPYQPQHF; CDR3nt: TGTGCCAGCAGTTCCCAGGCGGCTCCCTATCAGCCCCAGCATTTT
j_gene: TRBJ2-5; d_gene: TRBD1; abundance: -; v_gene: TRBV5-6; CDR3aa: CASSLGGTGGETQYF; CDR3nt: TGTGCCAGCAGCTTGGGGGGTACAGGGGGCGAGACCCAGTACTTC
j_gene: TRBJ1-3; d_gene: -; abundance: -; v_gene: TRBV7-8; CDR3aa: CASTNPLLSGNTIYF; CDR3nt: TGTGCCAGCACCAACCCCCTTCTCTCTGGAAACACCATATATTTT
j_gene: TRBJ2-2; d_gene: -; abundance: few; v_gene: TRBV25-1; CDR3aa: CASSEYGGTGELFF; CDR3nt: TGTGCCAGCAGTGAATATGGCGGCACCGGGGAGCTGTTTTTT
j_gene: TRBJ1-4; d_gene: TRBD1; abundance: few; v_gene: TRBV6-1; CDR3aa: CASSAAPTGAREKLFF; CDR3nt: TGTGCCAGCAGTGCAGCCCCAACAGGGGCGAGGGAAAAACTGTTTTTT
j_gene: TRBJ2-7; d_gene: -; abundance: -; v_gene: TRBV30; CDR3aa: CAWSVGGLSEQYF; CDR3nt: TGTGCCTGGAGTGTAGGGGGACTCTCCGAGCAGTACTTC
j_gene: TRBJ1-1; d_gene: -; abundance: -; v_gene: TRBV9; CDR3aa: CASSVGWGDTEAFF; CDR3nt: TGTGCCAGCAGCGTAGGATGGGGAGACACTGAAGCTTTCTTT
j_gene: TRBJ1-1; d_gene: -; abundance: -; v_gene: TRBV7-2; CDR3aa: CASSLRRGTGNTEAFF; CDR3nt: TGTGCCAGCAGCTTACGGCGGGGAACGGGGAACACTGAAGCTTTCTTT
j_gene: TRBJ1-5; d_gene: -; abundance: -; v_gene: TRBV27; CDR3aa: CASRLIAEINSNQPQHF; CDR3nt: TGTGCCAGCAGACTAATCGCCGAGATAAATAGCAATCAGCCCCAGCATTTT
j_gene: TRBJ1-2; d_gene: -; abundance: -; v_gene: TRBV28; CDR3aa: CASKRDPYGYTF; CDR3nt: TGTGCCAGCAAGAGGGACCCCTATGGCTACACCTTC
j_gene: TRBJ2-5; d_gene: -; abundance: -; v_gene: TRBV2; CDR3aa: CASSLQGGAETQYF; CDR3nt: TGTGCCAGCAGCCTCCAGGGGGGGGCTGAGACCCAGTACTTC
j_gene: TRBJ2-6; d_gene: -; abundance: once; v_gene: TRBV30; CDR3aa: CAWSLTSGANVLTF; CDR3nt: TGTGCCTGGAGCCTAACCTCTGGGGCCAACGTCCTGACTTTC
j_gene: TRBJ1-2; d_gene: TRBD1; abundance: once; v_gene: TRBV9; CDR3aa: CASSVGTGEVYGYTF; CDR3nt: TGTGCCAGCAGCGTGGGGACAGGGGAAGTCTATGGCTACACCTTC
j_gene: TRBJ2-7; d_gene: -; abundance: -; v_gene: TRBV7-3; CDR3aa: CASSLTPGGYEQYF; CDR3nt: TGTGCCAGCAGCTTAACGCCCGGGGGATACGAGCAGTACTTC
j_gene: TRBJ1-6; d_gene: -; abundance: -; v_gene: TRBV2; CDR3aa: CASRATGMGSPLHF; CDR3nt: TGTGCCAGCAGGGCAACAGGGATGGGTTCACCCCTCCACTTT
j_gene: TRBJ1-2; d_gene: -; abundance: -; v_gene: TRBV4-1; CDR3aa: CASSQDRERGYTF; CDR3nt: TGCGCCAGCAGCCAGGACAGAGAACGGGGCTACACCTTC
j_gene: TRBJ2-5; d_gene: TRBD2; abundance: -; v_gene: TRBV6-6; CDR3aa: CASSPGGAAKTQYF; CDR3nt: TGTGCCAGCAGCCCCGGGGGGGCAGCGAAGACCCAGTACTTC
j_gene: TRBJ2-1; d_gene: -; abundance: -; v_gene: TRBV4-3; CDR3aa: CASSQDKRWGEQFF; CDR3nt: TGCGCCAGCAGCCAAGACAAGCGGTGGGGGGAGCAGTTCTTC
j_gene: TRBJ2-5; d_gene: -; abundance: -; v_gene: TRBV7-9; CDR3aa: CASSGTSGLQETQYF; CDR3nt: TGTGCCAGCAGCGGGACCTCGGGACTTCAAGAGACCCAGTACTTC